The rows below give T cell receptor beta chains drawn from one sample of a study of T cells after yellow fever vaccination. One entry per CDR3 protein results from TCRdb running MiXCR on the 5' RACE reads. The table includes approximately 250,000 distinct CDR3 sequences, about 3.5% detected once. The sequences come from PBMCs, collected 15 days after the yellow fever booster vaccination. The origin of the receptors is a young man who received the YFV17D yellow fever vaccine. Each CDR3 is given with its conserved first and last residue. The order of the fields is V gene, clone size, J gene, D gene, CDR3 DNA, CDR3 protein. The D gene is left open where the match is weak. Clone sizes are shown as how often the clone was seen (once, few, many) or a class if it is expanded.

v_call: TRBV20-1; clone_size: many; j_call: TRBJ1-5; d_call: -; cdr3_nt: TGCAGTGCTGGAGGGGGCAATCAGCCCCAGCATTTT; cdr3_aa: CSAGGGNQPQHF
v_call: TRBV3-1; clone_size: many; j_call: TRBJ2-2; d_call: TRBD2; cdr3_nt: TGTGCCAGCAGCCAAGGACTAGCGGGGGACACCGGGGAGCTGTTTTTT; cdr3_aa: CASSQGLAGDTGELFF
v_call: TRBV18; clone_size: few; j_call: TRBJ2-5; d_call: -; cdr3_nt: TGTGCCAGCTCACCGCAGCTTCGGACTAAAGAGACCCAGTACTTC; cdr3_aa: CASSPQLRTKETQYF
v_call: TRBV19; clone_size: many; j_call: TRBJ2-1; d_call: TRBD1; cdr3_nt: TGTGCCAGTAGGGTACAGGGGGCCTACAATGAGCAGTTCTTC; cdr3_aa: CASRVQGAYNEQFF
v_call: TRBV5-4; clone_size: many; j_call: TRBJ2-3; d_call: TRBD2; cdr3_nt: TGTGCCAGCAGCCCACGACTAGCGGGGAAAACAGATACGCAGTATTTT; cdr3_aa: CASSPRLAGKTDTQYF
v_call: TRBV9; clone_size: many; j_call: TRBJ2-1; d_call: -; cdr3_nt: TGTGCCAGCAGCGTAGGAGGGGGCTCCTACAATGAGCAGTTCTTC; cdr3_aa: CASSVGGGSYNEQFF
v_call: TRBV7-9; clone_size: many; j_call: TRBJ2-6; d_call: -; cdr3_nt: TGTGCCAGCAGCTTACGAACGGGAGGGGCCAACGTCCTGACTTTC; cdr3_aa: CASSLRTGGANVLTF
v_call: TRBV5-6; clone_size: many; j_call: TRBJ1-1; d_call: TRBD1; cdr3_nt: TGTGCCAGCAGCTTCGGCCCGGGACAGGGATACACTGAAGCTTTCTTT; cdr3_aa: CASSFGPGQGYTEAFF
v_call: TRBV5-1; clone_size: many; j_call: TRBJ2-5; d_call: -; cdr3_nt: TGCGCCAGCAGAGGTGGGGGCGGAAGTAAAGAGACCCAGTACTTC; cdr3_aa: CASRGGGGSKETQYF
v_call: TRBV7-7; clone_size: many; j_call: TRBJ2-3; d_call: TRBD2; cdr3_nt: TGTGCCAGCAGCCCCCGCGCCGGACTAGCGGGAGATACGCAGTATTTT; cdr3_aa: CASSPRAGLAGDTQYF